The 13 T cell receptor beta chains below were found in one sample sequenced in a study of T cells in Graves' hyperthyroidism and ophthalmopathy. Amplified TCR beta CDR3 regions derived from RNA transcripts. TCR CDR3 underwent first-round RT-PCR with the HTBI primer set. TCRdb recomputed calls from the multiplex PCR reads with MiXCR, one row per CDR3 protein. The data contain nearly 600,000 distinct CDR3 sequences, over 12% of them singletons. Specimen: blood. Source of these receptors: a woman aged 18-30 years with Graves' ophthalmopathy.

A word on this clonotype: Lacking the conserved final phenylalanine or tryptophan, this CDR3 likely reflects a read error. V is TRBV27 and J is TRBJ1-5; no reliable D call. This CDR3 has 15 residues. Germline CDR1 and CDR2: MNHEY and SMNVEV (reference sequence). The CDR3 spells CASSFLGFSNQPQHS. CDR3 nucleotide sequence: TGTGCTAGCAGTTTTCTGGGGTTTAGCAATCAGCCCCAGCATTCT.

Many counts were recorded for this clonotype. This sequence joins TRBV2 and TRBJ2-5; 8 nucleotides match TRBD2. Germline V gives CDR1 SNHLY, CDR2 FYNNEI. V trimming: 5 bases; J trimming: 13 bases; junction bases outside the gene matches: 6. The CDR3 contains 11 residues. The CDR3 nucleotides are TGTGCCAGCAGTCCCGGGAGGGCCCGGTACTTC. It yields the protein CASSPGRARYF.

This clonotype was recorded at least ten times. The chain combines TRBV7-9 with TRBJ1-1; D ambiguous. The CDR3 consists of 14 residues. Trimming took 1 base from V and 0 from J, leaving 6 bases between them. The germline gives CDR1 SEHNR, CDR2 FQNEAQ (reference sequence). The CDR3 reads CASSLVLVNTEAFF. DNA for the CDR3: TGTGCCAGCAGCTTAGTCCTAGTGAACACTGAAGCTTTCTTT.

In its sample, this clonotype was seen many times. The chain has TRBV11-2 and TRBJ2-5; 9 bases fit TRBD2. Trimming took 5 bases from V and 5 from J; bases not matched to a gene: 9. Germline loops: CDR1 SGHAT, CDR2 FQNNGV. This CDR3 comprises 15 residues. DNA for the CDR3: TGTGCCAGCAGCCCAAGGCGACTAGCGGAGGAGACCCAGTACTTC. It codes for CASSPRRLAEETQYF. The full variable domain, in which reference TRBV11-2 and TRBJ2-5 provide the parts outside the CDR3, is EAGVAQSPRYKIIEKRQSVAFWCNPISGHATLYWYQQILGQGPKLLIQFQNNGVVDDSQLPKDRFSAERLKGVDSTLKIQPAKLEDSAVYLCASSPRRLAEETQYFGPGTRLLVL.

Only a few counts were recorded for this clonotype. The chain links TRBV19 to TRBJ1-2; perhaps TRBD1 as D (5 bases). V was shortened by 7 bases and J by 0 bases, with 18 bases between the two germline ends. The germline gives CDR1 LNHDA, CDR2 SQIVND (reference sequence). There are 16 residues in the CDR3. The CDR3 here is CASTPVGGGTNYGYTF. The CDR3 DNA follows: TGTGCCAGTACCCCGGTCGGGGGGGGAACTAACTATGGCTACACCTTC.

This clonotype occurred many times. The chain is built from TRBV3-1 and TRBJ2-1; 9 nucleotides agree with TRBD2. Germline CDR1 reads LGHDT; CDR2 reads YNNKEL (reference sequence). J lost 9 bases, V lost 0 bases, and 6 bases had no gene match. This CDR3 has 15 residues. Here the CDR3 reads CASSQDAGGFSEQFF. DNA for the CDR3: TGTGCCAGCAGCCAAGATGCGGGAGGGTTCAGTGAGCAGTTCTTC.

V usage is TRBV28 and J usage is TRBJ1-6; tentative D call: TRBD1 (5 bases). This CDR3 is 16 amino acids long. V lost 6 bases and J lost 4, with 16 bases in between. Germline assignment: CDR1 MDHEN and CDR2 SYDVKM. As DNA, the CDR3 is TGTGCCAGCAGCTCCGCCCCGGGACGGTATAATTCACCCCTCCACTTT. It encodes CASSSAPGRYNSPLHF. The full variable domain, in which reference TRBV28 and TRBJ1-6 provide the parts outside the CDR3, is DVKVTQSSRYLVKRTGEKVFLECVQDMDHENMFWYRQDPGLGLRLIYFSYDVKMKEKGDIPEGYSVSREKKERFSLILESASTNQTSMYLCASSSAPGRYNSPLHFGNGTRLTVT.

This clonotype occurred many times. This chain connects TRBV5-1 to TRBJ2-1; D may be TRBD1 (5 bases). Germline assignment: CDR1 SGHRS and CDR2 YFSETQ. The V end lost 0 bases, the J end lost 11 bases, and 15 bases lay between the germline ends. This CDR3 is built from 14 residues. The DNA for the CDR3 is TGCGCCAGCAGCTTGGAGGGGTCATTATTAAAGCAGTTCTTC. Protein: CASSLEGSLLKQFF.

This chain links TRBV28 with TRBJ2-1, with TRBD1 matching over 10 bases. CDR1 is MDHEN, CDR2 SYDVKM, per germline. The CDR3 loop spans 13 amino acids. V dropped 6 bases and J dropped 6; count of bases not matched to a gene: 2. CDR3 bases: TGTGCCAGCAGCGGACAGGGGGTCAATGAGCAGTTCTTC. This codes for CASSGQGVNEQFF.

This clonotype occurred many times. The rearrangement uses TRBV28 and TRBJ1-6; a possible D gene is TRBD1 (5 bases). The CDR3 is made up of 16 amino acids. Between the trimmed V and J ends, which lost 3 bases and 10 bases, there was a span of 19 bases. Germline V gene data show CDR1 as MDHEN and CDR2 as SYDVKM. This CDR3 reads CASSFWDGALGSPLHF. CDR3 nucleotides: TGTGCCAGCAGTTTTTGGGACGGAGCCTTGGGGTCACCCCTCCACTTT.

This clonotype was recorded at least ten times. This rearrangement joins TRBV6-6 to TRBJ2-2; no definite D call. Looked up from germline, CDR1 is MNHNY and CDR2 is SVGAGI (reference sequence). This CDR3 has 16 residues. Trimming stripped 0 bases from V and 1 base from J, with 9 bases between. The CDR3 loop is CASSYSFVGNTGELFF. CDR3 DNA sequence: TGTGCCAGCAGTTACTCGTTTGTGGGGAACACCGGGGAGCTGTTTTTT.

The chain uses TRBV27 and TRBJ1-4; tentatively, D is TRBD1 (6 bases). The CDR3 covers 13 residues. Germline values: CDR1 MNHEY, CDR2 SMNVEV (reference sequence). The V and J ends lost 5 bases and 8 bases respectively, with 12 bases between them. CDR3 in DNA: TGTGCCAGCAGTACAGGGCTAAGGGAAAAACTGTTTTTT. It yields the protein CASSTGLREKLFF.

This clonotype was counted at least ten times. V and J are TRBV7-9 and TRBJ2-5; 8 nucleotides line up with TRBD1. The CDR3 contains 14 residues. The junction had 4 bases not matched to a gene; V was cut back by 2 bases and J by 5 bases. Per germline, CDR1 SEHNR and CDR2 FQNEAQ (reference sequence). The CDR3 reads CASSLPTGEETQYF. In DNA form, the CDR3 reads TGTGCCAGCAGCTTACCGACAGGGGAGGAGACCCAGTACTTC.